Presented here are 13 T cell receptor beta chains from one specimen sequenced in a study of early T cells in non-severe SARS-CoV-2 infection. A single record per CDR3 protein comes from TCRdb applying MiXCR to the 5' RACE reads. The table shows 81,000 or so distinct CDR3 sequences, with more than 10% occurring only once. The sequenced material came from whole blood. These receptors all stem from an adult who was a healthcare worker with PCR-confirmed SARS-CoV-2 infection or an uninfected control (not recorded which).

This clonotype has more than one count but fewer than ten. J is TRBJ2-7 and V is TRBV27; D perhaps matches TRBD2 (5 bases). CDR1 MNHEY and CDR2 SMNVEV come from the germline V gene (reference sequence). Trimming took 7 bases from V and 4 from J, leaving 11 bases between them. The CDR3 sequence is 12 residues long. The CDR3 protein is CASKGLSYEQYF. CDR3 DNA sequence: TGTGCCAGCAAAGGACTGTCTTACGAGCAGTACTTC.

About this clonotype: Without the conserved terminal phenylalanine or tryptophan, this CDR3 likely stems from a read error. This chain uses TRBV10-3 with TRBJ1-2, with D maybe TRBD1 (5 bases). This CDR3 region has 14 residues. From germline, CDR1 is ENHRY and CDR2 SYGVKD. V lost 7 bases and J lost 6, with 18 bases in between. CDR3 nucleotides: TGTGCCATCAATCCACTTCAGGGCAGAGATGGCTACACCTCC. Residues: CAINPLQGRDGYTS.

The chain has TRBV18 and TRBJ2-2; D gene uncertain. Germline CDR1 KGHSH, CDR2 LQKENI. CDR3 length: 12 residues. With 5 bases removed from V and 3 bases from J, the gap between germline ends came to 4 bases. CDR3 amino acids: CASSSYTGELFF. As DNA, the CDR3 is TGTGCCAGCTCATCGTACACCGGGGAGCTGTTTTTT. Full variable domain (missing parts from reference TRBV18 and TRBJ2-2): NAGVMQNPRHLVRRRGQEARLRCSPMKGHSHVYWYRQLPEEGLKFMVYLQKENIIDESGMPKERFSAEFPKEGPSILRIQQVVRGDSAAYFCASSSYTGELFFGEGSRLTVL.

This clonotype has a handful of counts. CDR3 DNA: TGTGCCAGCAGCTCGGCTCGACAGGTTGTAGAGACCCAGTACTTC. Its protein is CASSSARQVVETQYF. The J gene is TRBJ2-5, the V gene TRBV7-9; a weak D match, TRBD1 (6 bases). Germline V gene data show CDR1 as SEHNR and CDR2 as FQNEAQ (reference sequence). V dropped 4 bases and J dropped 4 bases, with 16 bases sitting between them. The CDR3 runs 15 residues.

This clonotype showed up just a few times. This chain uses TRBV9 with TRBJ2-7; D perhaps matches TRBD2 (6 bases). V shed 0 bases and J shed 2 bases, with 9 bases lying between them. The CDR3 runs 14 residues. The V gene's germline CDR1 is SGDLS and CDR2 YYNGEE. The CDR3 coding sequence is TGTGCCAGCAGCGTAGGGGGGGATACCTACGAGCAGTACTTC. Translation gives CASSVGGDTYEQYF.

A few counts support this clonotype. The chain links TRBV6-5 to TRBJ2-5; perhaps TRBD2 as D (6 bases). This CDR3 is built from 14 residues. CDR1 and CDR2 (germline): MNHEY, SVGAGI. Trimming stripped 2 bases from V and 7 bases from J, with 14 bases between. The CDR3 DNA reads as TGTGCCAGCAGTTACGGGGGGACCCCGTGGACCCAGTACTTC. Amino acid sequence: CASSYGGTPWTQYF.

The rearrangement uses TRBV11-2 and TRBJ1-6; no firm D call. V dropped 1 base and J dropped 1 base, with 5 bases sitting between them. The CDR3 consists of 15 residues. Germline CDR1 reads SGHAT; CDR2 reads FQNNGV. The DNA of the CDR3 is TGTGCCAGCAGCTTAGTGGGTTCCTATAATTCACCCCTCCACTTT. Translation: CASSLVGSYNSPLHF.

The V gene is TRBV7-3, the J gene TRBJ2-3, with 8 bases matching TRBD2. The CDR3 is 19 residues long. The junction had 18 bases not matched to a gene; V was cut back by 2 bases and J by 5 bases. Germline V gene lookup returns CDR1 SGHTA and CDR2 FQGTGA. CDR3 protein: CASSLAPMPAGVPGDTQYF. The DNA for the CDR3 is TGTGCCAGCAGCTTAGCCCCCATGCCAGCGGGAGTTCCGGGAGATACGCAGTATTTT.

At least ten counts were recorded for this clonotype. One junction end disagrees with the germline gene, perhaps due to a read error. This rearrangement joins TRBV7-6 to TRBJ2-3, with 9 bases matching TRBD2. The germline V gene encodes CDR1 SGHVS and CDR2 FNYEAQ. This CDR3 contains 14 residues. The CDR3 DNA is TGTGCCAGCAGCCTAGCGGGGAGCACAGATACGCAGTATTTT. It translates to CASSLAGSTDTQYF.

This clonotype has a count of ten or more. The chain recombines TRBV29-1 with TRBJ2-1, with 9 positions matching TRBD1. Germline trimming cut 4 bases from V and 6 bases from J; bases unmatched to any gene: 7. The CDR3 is made up of 14 amino acids. Germline V gene lookup returns CDR1 SQVTM and CDR2 ANQGSEA. The CDR3 region is CSVGWDRVSNEQFF. Written as DNA, the CDR3 is TGCAGCGTTGGCTGGGACAGGGTGAGCAATGAGCAGTTCTTC.

This clonotype was detected ten times or more. V gene TRBV20-1 combines with J gene TRBJ2-7; TRBD2 might be the D (5 bases). The germline V and J ends were trimmed by 4 bases and 4 bases, with 14 bases remaining between them. This CDR3 spans 13 amino acids. Germline CDR1 is DFQATT and CDR2 is SNEGSKA (reference sequence). The CDR3 reads CSATSGQGYEQYF. CDR3 sequence (DNA): TGCAGTGCTACGAGCGGCCAAGGGTACGAGCAGTACTTC.

The V call is TRBV14, the J call TRBJ1-1; D gene unclear. The V gene lost 4 bases and the J gene lost 5 bases, with 14 bases spanning the gap. The CDR3 has 14 residues. Germline CDR1 is SGHDN and CDR2 is FVKESK. CDR3 coding DNA: TGTGCCAGCAGCCCGTGGTGGGCGGGGACTGAAGCTTTCTTT. Protein sequence: CASSPWWAGTEAFF.

This rearrangement joins TRBV11-3 to TRBJ2-2, with D maybe TRBD1 (5 bases). This CDR3 spans 15 amino acids. CDR1 and CDR2 (germline): SGHNT, YENEEA. V was cut by 5 bases and J by 0 bases, with 10 bases left in between. DNA for the CDR3: TGTGCCAGCAGCGGCAGGGTTGCGAACACCGGGGAGCTGTTTTTT. Translating gives CASSGRVANTGELFF.